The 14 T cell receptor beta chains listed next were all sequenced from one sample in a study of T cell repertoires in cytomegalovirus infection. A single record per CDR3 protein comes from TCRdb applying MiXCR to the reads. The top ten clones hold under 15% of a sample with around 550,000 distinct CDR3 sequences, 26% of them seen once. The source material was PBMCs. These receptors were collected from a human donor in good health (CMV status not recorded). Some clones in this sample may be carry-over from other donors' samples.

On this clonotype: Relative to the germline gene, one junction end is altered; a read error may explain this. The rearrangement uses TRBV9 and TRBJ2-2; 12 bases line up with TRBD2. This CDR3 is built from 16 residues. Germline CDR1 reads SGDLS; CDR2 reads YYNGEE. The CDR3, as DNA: TGTGCCAGCACCCCTAGGACTAGCGGGAACATCGGGGAGCTGTTTTTT. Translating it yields CASTPRTSGNIGELFF.

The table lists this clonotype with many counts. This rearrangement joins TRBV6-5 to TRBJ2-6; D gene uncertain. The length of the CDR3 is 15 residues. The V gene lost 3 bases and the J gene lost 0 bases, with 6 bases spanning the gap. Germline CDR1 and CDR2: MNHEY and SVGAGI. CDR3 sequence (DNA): TGTGCCAGCAGTTATTCTGGCTCTGGGGCCAACGTCCTGACTTTC. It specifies CASSYSGSGANVLTF.

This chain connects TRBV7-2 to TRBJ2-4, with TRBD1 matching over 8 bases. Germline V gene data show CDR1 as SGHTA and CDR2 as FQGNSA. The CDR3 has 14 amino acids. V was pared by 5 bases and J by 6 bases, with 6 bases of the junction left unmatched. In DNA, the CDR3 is TGTGCCAGCAGCAGCTACAGGGGGGCAAACATTCAGTACTTC. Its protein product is CASSSYRGANIQYF. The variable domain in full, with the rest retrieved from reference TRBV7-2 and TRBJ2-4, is GAGVSQSPSNKVTEKGKDVELRCDPISGHTALYWYRQSLGQGLEFLIYFQGNSAPDKSGLPSDRFSAERTGGSVSTLTIQRTQQEDSAVYLCASSSYRGANIQYFGAGTRLSVL.

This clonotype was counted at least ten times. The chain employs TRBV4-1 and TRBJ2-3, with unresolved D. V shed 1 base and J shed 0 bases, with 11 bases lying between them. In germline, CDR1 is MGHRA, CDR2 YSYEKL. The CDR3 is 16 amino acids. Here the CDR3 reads CASSQANLVSTDTQYF. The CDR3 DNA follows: TGCGCCAGCAGCCAAGCCAATCTTGTAAGCACAGATACGCAGTATTTT.

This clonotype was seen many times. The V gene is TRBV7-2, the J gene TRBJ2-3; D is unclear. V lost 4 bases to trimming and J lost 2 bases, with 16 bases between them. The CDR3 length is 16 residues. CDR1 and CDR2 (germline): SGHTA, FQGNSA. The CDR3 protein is CASSYRIFTITDTQYF. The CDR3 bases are TGTGCCAGCAGCTATAGGATCTTCACAATCACAGATACGCAGTATTTT.

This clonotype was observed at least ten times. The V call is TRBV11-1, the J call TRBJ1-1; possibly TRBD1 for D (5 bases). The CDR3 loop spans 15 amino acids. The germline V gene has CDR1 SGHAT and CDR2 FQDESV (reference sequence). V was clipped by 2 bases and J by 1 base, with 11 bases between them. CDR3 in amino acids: CASSLSPGGNTEAFF. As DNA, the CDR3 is TGTGCCAGCAGCTTATCTCCGGGGGGGAACACTGAAGCTTTCTTT.

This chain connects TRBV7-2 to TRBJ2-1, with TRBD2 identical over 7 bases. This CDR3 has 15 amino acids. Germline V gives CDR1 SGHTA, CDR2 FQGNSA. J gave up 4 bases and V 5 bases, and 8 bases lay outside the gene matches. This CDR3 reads CASSLRRERYNEQFF. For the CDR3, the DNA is TGTGCCAGCAGCCTGCGGCGGGAGCGGTACAATGAGCAGTTCTTC.

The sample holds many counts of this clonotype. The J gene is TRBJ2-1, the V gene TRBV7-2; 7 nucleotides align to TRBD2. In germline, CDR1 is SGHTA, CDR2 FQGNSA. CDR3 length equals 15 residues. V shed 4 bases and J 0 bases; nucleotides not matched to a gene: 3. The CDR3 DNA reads TGTGCCAGCAGCTCGGGGAGGGCCTCCTACAATGAGCAGTTCTTC. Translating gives CASSSGRASYNEQFF.

CDR3 sequence: CASSQMVLAKNIQYF. CDR3 DNA: TGCGCCAGCAGCCAAATGGTTTTAGCCAAAAACATTCAGTACTTC. The chain combines TRBV4-3 with TRBJ2-4; D call uncertain. Trimming stripped 2 bases from V and 0 bases from J, with 8 bases between. This CDR3 contains 15 residues. Germline CDR1 is LGHNA and CDR2 is YSLEER.

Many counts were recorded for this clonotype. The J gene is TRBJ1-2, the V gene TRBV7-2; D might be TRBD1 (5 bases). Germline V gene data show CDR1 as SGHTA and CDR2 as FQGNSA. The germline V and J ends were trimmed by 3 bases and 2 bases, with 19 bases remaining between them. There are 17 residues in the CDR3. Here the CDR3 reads CASSFAMGERRNYGYTF. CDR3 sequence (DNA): TGTGCCAGCAGCTTCGCCATGGGGGAGCGGCGGAACTATGGCTACACCTTC.

The CDR3 loop reads CASSFEVDTEAFF. CDR3 DNA sequence: TGTGCCAGCAGTTTCGAGGTGGACACTGAAGCTTTCTTT. The J gene is TRBJ1-1, the V gene TRBV28; the D is unclear. Germline CDR1 reads MDHEN; CDR2 reads SYDVKM. V was clipped by 3 bases and J by 3 bases, with 8 bases between them. The length of the CDR3 is 13 residues. Based on the CDR3 plus reference TRBV28 and TRBJ1-1, the full variable domain is DVKVTQSSRYLVKRTGEKVFLECVQDMDHENMFWYRQDPGLGLRLIYFSYDVKMKEKGDIPEGYSVSREKKERFSLILESASTNQTSMYLCASSFEVDTEAFFGQGTRLTVV.

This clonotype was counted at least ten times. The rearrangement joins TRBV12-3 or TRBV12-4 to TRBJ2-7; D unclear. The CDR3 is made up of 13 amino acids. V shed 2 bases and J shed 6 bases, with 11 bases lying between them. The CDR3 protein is CASSLRVSGEQYF. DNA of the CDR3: TGTGCCAGCAGTTTACGAGTCTCGGGCGAGCAGTACTTC.

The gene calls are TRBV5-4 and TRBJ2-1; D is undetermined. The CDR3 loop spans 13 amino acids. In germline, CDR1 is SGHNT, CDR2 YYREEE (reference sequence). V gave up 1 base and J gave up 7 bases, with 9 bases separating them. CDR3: CASSLPAKNEQFF. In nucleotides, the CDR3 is TGTGCCAGCAGCTTGCCAGCGAAGAATGAGCAGTTCTTC.

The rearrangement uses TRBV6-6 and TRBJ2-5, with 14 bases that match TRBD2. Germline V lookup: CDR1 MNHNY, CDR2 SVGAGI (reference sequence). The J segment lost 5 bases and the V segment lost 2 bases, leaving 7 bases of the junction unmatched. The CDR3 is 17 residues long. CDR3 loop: CASSYRGLAGVRETQYF. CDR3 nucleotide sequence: TGTGCCAGCAGTTACCGGGGACTAGCGGGAGTCCGGGAGACCCAGTACTTC.